Presented here are 7 T cell receptor beta chains from one specimen sequenced in a study of blood T cell repertoires in COVID-19 (dated by TCRdb to about 2020). The library was produced with the immunoSEQ multiplex PCR assay. What TCRdb holds here is the immuneACCESS table cut down to in-frame rearrangements. Part of the clones is not present; checked against another copy, under half of the missing clones reflect an unresolved V gene, and the others are unexplained. The sample contains some 330,000 clones, 89% of them found a single time. 1.5% to 2% of the sample is in the top ten clones. Sample: peripheral blood. These receptors came from a woman aged 25 to 39 with COVID-19, enrolled during active disease.

J is TRBJ2-2 and V is TRBV7-9; 8 bases are shared with TRBD1. CDR3 length equals 14 residues. The V gene's germline CDR1 is SEHNR and CDR2 FQNEAQ (reference sequence). With V trimmed by 7 bases and J by 1 base, 2 bases remained unmatched. As DNA, the CDR3 is TGTGCCAGCACGGGACAGGAGAACACCGGGGAGCTGTTTTTT. Its protein product is CASTGQENTGELFF.

This chain joins TRBV15 and TRBJ1-3; 7 bases map to TRBD1. Trimming took 1 base from V and 3 from J; bases not matched to a gene: 3. There are 15 residues in the CDR3. Per the germline V gene, CDR1 is LNHNV and CDR2 is YYDKDF (reference sequence). The chain's CDR3 is CATSRVSGGGNTIYF. Here the CDR3 DNA reads TGTGCCACCAGCAGAGTGTCAGGGGGTGGAAACACCATATATTTT.

The chain has TRBV15 and TRBJ2-7, with 8 positions matching TRBD2. Germline lookup yields CDR1 LNHNV and CDR2 YYDKDF (reference sequence). The CDR3 runs to 16 residues. J was trimmed by 1 base and V by 0 bases; bases with no gene match: 5. In nucleotides, the CDR3 is TGTGCCACCAGCAGAGAGCGGGGGGCCGGATCCTACGAGCAGTACTTC. This translates into CATSRERGAGSYEQYF.

V is TRBV2 and J is TRBJ2-1; D call uncertain. Per germline, CDR1 SNHLY and CDR2 FYNNEI. The V end was cut by 5 bases, the J end by 7 bases, with 18 bases between. The CDR3 extends over 15 amino acids. The CDR3 protein is CASSPRAYFSNEQFF. CDR3 DNA: TGTGCCAGCAGTCCCCGTGCCTACTTTAGTAATGAGCAGTTCTTC.

The chain joins TRBV6-2 or TRBV6-3 to TRBJ2-3; 7 bases are a match to TRBD2. The CDR3 extends over 17 amino acids. Germline-derived CDR1 and CDR2 are MNHEY and SVGEGT. After removal of 5 bases from V and 2 bases from J, the junction contained 13 bases not matched to a gene. DNA of the CDR3: TGTGCCAGCAGTACTCTTTTCCGGGGGGAAGACACAGATACGCAGTATTTT. Protein product: CASSTLFRGEDTDTQYF.

V and J are TRBV2 and TRBJ2-1, with 7 positions matching TRBD2. Germline V gene data show CDR1 as SNHLY and CDR2 as FYNNEI. V shed 1 base and J 4 bases; nucleotides not matched to a gene: 7. CDR3 length: 16 residues. The CDR3 loop reads CASSEGVSGPYNEQFF. CDR3 nucleotides: TGTGCCAGCAGTGAAGGGGTTAGCGGGCCGTACAATGAGCAGTTCTTC.

The chain recombines TRBV5-1 with TRBJ2-3; 7 nucleotides align to TRBD1. The CDR3 runs to 18 residues. Per the germline V gene, CDR1 is SGHRS and CDR2 is YFSETQ. After removal of 4 bases from V and 1 base from J, the junction contained 15 bases not matched to a gene. CDR3 sequence: CASSPSPNRGEGTDTQYF. CDR3 DNA sequence: TGCGCCAGCAGCCCCTCCCCCAACAGGGGAGAGGGCACAGATACGCAGTATTTT.